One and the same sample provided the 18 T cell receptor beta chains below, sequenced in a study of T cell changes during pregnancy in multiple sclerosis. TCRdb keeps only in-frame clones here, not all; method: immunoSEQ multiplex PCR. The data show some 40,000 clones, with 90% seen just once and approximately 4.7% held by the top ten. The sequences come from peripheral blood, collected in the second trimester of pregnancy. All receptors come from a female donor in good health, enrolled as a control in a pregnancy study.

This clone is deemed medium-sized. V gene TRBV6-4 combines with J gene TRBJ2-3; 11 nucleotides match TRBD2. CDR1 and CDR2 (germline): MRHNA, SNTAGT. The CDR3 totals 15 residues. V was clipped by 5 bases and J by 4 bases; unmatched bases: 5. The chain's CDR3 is CASSSTSGAADTQYF. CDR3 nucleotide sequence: TGTGCCAGCAGTTCGACTAGCGGGGCTGCAGATACGCAGTATTTT.

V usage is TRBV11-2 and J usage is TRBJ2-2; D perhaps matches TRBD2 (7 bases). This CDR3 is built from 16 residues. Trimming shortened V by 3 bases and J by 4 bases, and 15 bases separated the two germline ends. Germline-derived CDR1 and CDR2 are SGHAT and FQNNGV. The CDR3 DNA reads TGTGCCAGCAGCTTTTCTAGCGGAGGGGGCACCGGGGAGCTGTTTTTT. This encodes CASSFSSGGGTGELFF.

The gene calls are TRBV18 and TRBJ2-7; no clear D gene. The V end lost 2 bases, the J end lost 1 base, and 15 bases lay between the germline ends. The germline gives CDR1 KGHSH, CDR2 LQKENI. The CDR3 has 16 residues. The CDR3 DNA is TGTGCCAGCTCACCAGTGAAGGCGGAATGGTCCTACGAGCAGTACTTC. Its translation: CASSPVKAEWSYEQYF. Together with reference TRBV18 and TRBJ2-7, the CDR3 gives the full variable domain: NAGVMQNPRHLVRRRGQEARLRCSPMKGHSHVYWYRQLPEEGLKFMVYLQKENIIDESGMPKERFSAEFPKEGPSILRIQQVVRGDSAAYFCASSPVKAEWSYEQYFGPGTRLTVT.

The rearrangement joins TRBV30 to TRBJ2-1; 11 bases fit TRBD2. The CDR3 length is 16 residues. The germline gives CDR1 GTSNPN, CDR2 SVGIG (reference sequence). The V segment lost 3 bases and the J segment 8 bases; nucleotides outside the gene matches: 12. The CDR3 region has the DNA TGTGCCTGGAGCGAAGGAGCTAGCGGGAGGCTACATGAGCAGTTCTTC. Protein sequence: CAWSEGASGRLHEQFF.

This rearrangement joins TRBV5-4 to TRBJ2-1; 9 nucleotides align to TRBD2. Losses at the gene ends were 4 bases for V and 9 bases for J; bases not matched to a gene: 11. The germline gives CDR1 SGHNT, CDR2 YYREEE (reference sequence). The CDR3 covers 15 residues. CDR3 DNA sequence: TGTGCCAGCAGCCTTCGAGCGGGAGGCTGGGGTGAGCAGTTCTTC. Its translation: CASSLRAGGWGEQFF.

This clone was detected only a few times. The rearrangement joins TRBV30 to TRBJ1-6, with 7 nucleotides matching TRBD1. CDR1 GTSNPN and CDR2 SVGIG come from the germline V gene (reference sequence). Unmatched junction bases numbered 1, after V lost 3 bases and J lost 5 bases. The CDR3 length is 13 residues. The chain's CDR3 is CAWSQGDNSPLHF. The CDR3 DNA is TGTGCCTGGAGCCAGGGGGATAATTCACCCCTCCACTTT.

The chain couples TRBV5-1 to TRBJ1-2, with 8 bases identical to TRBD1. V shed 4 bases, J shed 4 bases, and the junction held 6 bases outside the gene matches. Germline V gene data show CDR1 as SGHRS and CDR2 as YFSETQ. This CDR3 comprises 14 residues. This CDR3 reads CASSQDRGSYGYTF. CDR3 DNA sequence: TGCGCCAGCAGCCAAGACAGGGGCAGCTATGGCTACACCTTC.

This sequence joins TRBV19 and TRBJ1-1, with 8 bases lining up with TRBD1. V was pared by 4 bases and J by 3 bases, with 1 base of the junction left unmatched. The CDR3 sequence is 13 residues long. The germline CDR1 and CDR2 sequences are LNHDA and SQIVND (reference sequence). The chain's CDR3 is CASSRTGHTEAFF. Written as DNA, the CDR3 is TGTGCCAGTAGTAGGACAGGGCACACTGAAGCTTTCTTT.

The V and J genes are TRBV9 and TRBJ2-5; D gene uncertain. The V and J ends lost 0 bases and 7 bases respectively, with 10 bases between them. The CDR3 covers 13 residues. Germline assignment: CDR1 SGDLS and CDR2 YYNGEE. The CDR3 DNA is TGTGCCAGCAGCGTAGGGAGTCACGGGACCCAGTACTTC. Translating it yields CASSVGSHGTQYF. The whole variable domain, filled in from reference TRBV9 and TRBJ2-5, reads DSGVTQTPKHLITATGQRVTLRCSPRSGDLSVYWYQQSLDQGLQFLIQYYNGEERAKGNILERFSAQQFPDLHSELNLSSLELGDSALYFCASSVGSHGTQYFGPGTRLLVL.

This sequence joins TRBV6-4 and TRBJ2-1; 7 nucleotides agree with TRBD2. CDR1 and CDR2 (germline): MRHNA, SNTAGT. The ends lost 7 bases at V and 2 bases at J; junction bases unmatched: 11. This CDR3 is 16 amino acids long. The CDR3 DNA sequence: TGTGCCAGCACCCCCGATGGGGGGGGAACCTACAATGAGCAGTTCTTC. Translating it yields CASTPDGGGTYNEQFF.

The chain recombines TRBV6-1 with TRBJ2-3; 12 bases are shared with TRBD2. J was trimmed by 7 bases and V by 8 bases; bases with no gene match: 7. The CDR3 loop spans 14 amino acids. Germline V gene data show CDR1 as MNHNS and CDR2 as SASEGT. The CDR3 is CASWPSGGAYTQYF. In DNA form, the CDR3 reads TGTGCCAGCTGGCCTAGCGGGGGGGCTTATACGCAGTATTTT.

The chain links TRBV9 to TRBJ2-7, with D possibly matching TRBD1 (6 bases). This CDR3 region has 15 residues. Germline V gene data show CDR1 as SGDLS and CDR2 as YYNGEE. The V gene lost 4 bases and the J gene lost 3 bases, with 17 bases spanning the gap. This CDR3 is CASSIAPGTSYEQYF. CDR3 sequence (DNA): TGTGCCAGCAGCATCGCCCCCGGGACAAGCTACGAGCAGTACTTC. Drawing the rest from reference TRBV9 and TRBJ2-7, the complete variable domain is DSGVTQTPKHLITATGQRVTLRCSPRSGDLSVYWYQQSLDQGLQFLIQYYNGEERAKGNILERFSAQQFPDLHSELNLSSLELGDSALYFCASSIAPGTSYEQYFGPGTRLTVT.

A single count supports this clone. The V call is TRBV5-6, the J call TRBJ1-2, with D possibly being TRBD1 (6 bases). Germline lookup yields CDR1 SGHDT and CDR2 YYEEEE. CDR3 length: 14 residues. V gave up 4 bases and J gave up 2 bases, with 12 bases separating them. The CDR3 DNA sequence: TGTGCCAGCAGCGTCGACAGGTCCAACTATGGCTACACCTTC. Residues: CASSVDRSNYGYTF.

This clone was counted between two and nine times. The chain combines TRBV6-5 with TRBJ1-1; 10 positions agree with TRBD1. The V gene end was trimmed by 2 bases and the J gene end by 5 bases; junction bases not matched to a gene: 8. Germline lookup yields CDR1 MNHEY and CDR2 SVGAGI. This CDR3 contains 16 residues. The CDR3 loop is CASSYLRQGARTEAFF. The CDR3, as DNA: TGTGCCAGCAGTTACCTCCGACAGGGGGCGAGGACTGAAGCTTTCTTT.

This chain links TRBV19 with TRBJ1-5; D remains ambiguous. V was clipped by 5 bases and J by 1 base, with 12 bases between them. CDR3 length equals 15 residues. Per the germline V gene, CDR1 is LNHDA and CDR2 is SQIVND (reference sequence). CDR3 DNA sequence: TGTGCCAGTAGTTGGGAGCTTGGGAGCAATCAGCCCCAGCATTTT. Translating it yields CASSWELGSNQPQHF.

The CDR3 is CASSFSGTLTYEQYF. The CDR3 bases are TGTGCCAGCAGCTTCTCCGGGACTTTGACCTACGAGCAGTACTTC. The V and J genes are TRBV5-6 and TRBJ2-7, with D possibly TRBD2 on 6 matching bases. CDR1 and CDR2 from the germline V gene are SGHDT and YYEEEE. This CDR3 comprises 15 residues. V lost 2 bases and J lost 2, with 14 bases in between.

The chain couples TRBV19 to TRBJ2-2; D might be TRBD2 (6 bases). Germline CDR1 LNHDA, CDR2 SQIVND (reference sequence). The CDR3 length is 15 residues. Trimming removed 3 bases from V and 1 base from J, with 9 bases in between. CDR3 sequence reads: CASSILRGNTGELFF. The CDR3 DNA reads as TGTGCCAGTAGTATTCTGCGGGGGAACACCGGGGAGCTGTTTTTT.

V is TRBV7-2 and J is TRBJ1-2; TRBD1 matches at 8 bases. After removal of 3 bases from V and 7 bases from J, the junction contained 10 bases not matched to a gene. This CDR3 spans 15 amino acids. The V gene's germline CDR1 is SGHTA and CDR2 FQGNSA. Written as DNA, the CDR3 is TGTGCCAGCAGCTTTACTAGAGGACAGGGTGGTGGCTACACCTTC. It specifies CASSFTRGQGGGYTF. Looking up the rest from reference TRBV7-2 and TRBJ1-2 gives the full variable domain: GAGVSQSPSNKVTEKGKDVELRCDPISGHTALYWYRQSLGQGLEFLIYFQGNSAPDKSGLPSDRFSAERTGGSVSTLTIQRTQQEDSAVYLCASSFTRGQGGGYTFGSGTRLTVV.